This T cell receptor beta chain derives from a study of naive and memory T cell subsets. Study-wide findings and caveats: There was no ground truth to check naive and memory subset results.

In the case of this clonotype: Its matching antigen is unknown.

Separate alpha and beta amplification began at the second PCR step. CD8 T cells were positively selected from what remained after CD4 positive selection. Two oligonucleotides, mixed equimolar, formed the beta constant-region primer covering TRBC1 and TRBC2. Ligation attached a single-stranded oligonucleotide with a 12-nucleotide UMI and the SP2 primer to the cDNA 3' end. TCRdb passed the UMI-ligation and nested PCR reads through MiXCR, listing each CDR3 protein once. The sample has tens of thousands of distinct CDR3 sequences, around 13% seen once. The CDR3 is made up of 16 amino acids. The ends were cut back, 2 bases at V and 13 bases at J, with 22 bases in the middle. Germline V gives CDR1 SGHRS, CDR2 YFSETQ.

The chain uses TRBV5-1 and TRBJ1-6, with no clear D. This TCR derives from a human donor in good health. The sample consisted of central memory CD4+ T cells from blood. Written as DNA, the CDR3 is TGCGCCAGCAGCTTCGCGGGGTCCGCTTATTCTTTCCCCCTCCACTTT. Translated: CASSFAGSAYSFPLHF.